This is a list of T cell receptor beta chains from one sample in a study of T cell repertoires in cytomegalovirus infection. Their cognate antigens are unknown. TCRdb reprocessed the reads with MiXCR, giving one entry per CDR3 protein. The data hold approximately 730,000 distinct CDR3 sequences, with almost 30% observed a single time. This specimen was cultured CD8+ T cells from PBMCs, taken from culture after CMV antigen stimulation. These TCRs come from a human donor in good health (CMV status not recorded). Some clones in this sample may be carry-over from other donors' samples. CDR3s include the opening cysteine and the closing phenylalanine or tryptophan. D genes are given only for firm matches. The listing skips clone size in some rows; elsewhere it reads once, few, many or a size class.

>-|TRBJ2-1|-|TRBV6-5
TGTGCCAGCAGTTATTCGGTCCTTCCCGGGAACAATGAGCAGTTCTTC
CASSYSVLPGNNEQFF
>few|TRBJ2-1|TRBD2|TRBV20-1
TGCAGTGCTAGAGATCTAGCGGGGGGGCCTGAGCAGTTCTTC
CSARDLAGGPEQFF
>few|TRBJ1-5|-|TRBV12-3/TRBV12-4
TGTGCCAGCAGTACTTTTCTAGGACGGGATCAGCCCCAGCATTTT
CASSTFLGRDQPQHF
>few|TRBJ1-6|-|TRBV25-1
TGTGCCAGCAGCCCACAGATCTGGAAAGGTTCACCCCTCCACTTT
CASSPQIWKGSPLHF
>-|TRBJ2-1|-|TRBV2
TGTGCCAGCATTTGGGCCAATGAGCAGTTCTTC
CASIWANEQFF
>-|TRBJ2-1|TRBD2|TRBV6-1
TGTGCCAGCAGTGTAATAGCGGGGGGGGCCCTCTACAATGAGCAGTTCTTC
CASSVIAGGALYNEQFF
>few|TRBJ2-2|-|TRBV6-6
TGTGCCAGCAGCTTTCTCCACGGGCCTGGCGGGGAGAGCGGGGAGCTGTTTTTT
CASSFLHGPGGESGELFF
>few|TRBJ2-2|-|TRBV19
TGTGCCAGTGTCTTTGGGGGTCCTGGAACCGGGGAGCTGTTTTTT
CASVFGGPGTGELFF
>-|TRBJ1-5|TRBD1|TRBV6-2/TRBV6-3
TGTGCCAGCAGAGAGGAGGGGGGTCTAGGGGGCAGGAGCAATCAGCCCCAGCATTTT
CASREEGGLGGRSNQPQHF
>-|TRBJ2-3|TRBD1|TRBV6-1
TGTGCCAGCAGTTACAATCCTGGGACAGGCACAGCGGATACGCAGTATTTT
CASSYNPGTGTADTQYF
>-|TRBJ2-1|-|TRBV3-1
TGTGCCAGCAGCCAAGTCCGCGTATGGGGGGACCCTAAAAATGAGCAGTTCTTC
CASSQVRVWGDPKNEQFF
>-|TRBJ1-6|-|TRBV11-2
TGTGCCAGCAGCTCGCAGTCCTATAATTCACCCCTCCACTTT
CASSSQSYNSPLHF